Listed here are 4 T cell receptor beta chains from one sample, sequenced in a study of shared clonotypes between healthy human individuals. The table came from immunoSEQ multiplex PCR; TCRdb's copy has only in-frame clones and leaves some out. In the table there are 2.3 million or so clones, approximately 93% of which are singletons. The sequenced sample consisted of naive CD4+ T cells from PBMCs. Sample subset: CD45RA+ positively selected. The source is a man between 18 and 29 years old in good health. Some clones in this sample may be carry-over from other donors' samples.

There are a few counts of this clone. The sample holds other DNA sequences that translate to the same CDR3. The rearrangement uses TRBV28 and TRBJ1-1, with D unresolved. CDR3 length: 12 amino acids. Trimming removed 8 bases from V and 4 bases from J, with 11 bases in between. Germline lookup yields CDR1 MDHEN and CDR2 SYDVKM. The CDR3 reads CASPGVGTEAFF. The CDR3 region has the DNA TGTGCCAGCCCCGGGGTGGGCACTGAAGCTTTCTTT.

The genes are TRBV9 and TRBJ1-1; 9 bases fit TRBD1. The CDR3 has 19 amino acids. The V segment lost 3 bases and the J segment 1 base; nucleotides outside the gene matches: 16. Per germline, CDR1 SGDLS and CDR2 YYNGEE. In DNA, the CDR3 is TGTGCCAGCAGCGAAAGCCCCCGGGACAGGGCGCGGGGGAACACTGAAGCTTTCTTT. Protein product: CASSESPRDRARGNTEAFF.

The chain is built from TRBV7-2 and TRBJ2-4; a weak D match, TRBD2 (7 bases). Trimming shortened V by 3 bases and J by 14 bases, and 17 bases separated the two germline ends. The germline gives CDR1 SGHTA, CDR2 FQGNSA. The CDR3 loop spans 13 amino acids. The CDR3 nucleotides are TGTGCCAGCAGCTTTCAAGGGGGGGGCAGGGAGTACTTC. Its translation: CASSFQGGGREYF. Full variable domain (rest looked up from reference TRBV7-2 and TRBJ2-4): GAGVSQSPSNKVTEKGKDVELRCDPISGHTALYWYRQSLGQGLEFLIYFQGNSAPDKSGLPSDRFSAERTGGSVSTLTIQRTQQEDSAVYLCASSFQGGGREYFGAGTRLSVL.

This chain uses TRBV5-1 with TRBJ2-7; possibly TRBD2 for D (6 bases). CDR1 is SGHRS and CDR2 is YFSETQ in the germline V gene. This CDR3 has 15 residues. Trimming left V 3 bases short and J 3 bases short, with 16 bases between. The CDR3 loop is CASSSTGVSGYEQYF. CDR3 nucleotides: TGCGCCAGCAGCTCTACGGGGGTTTCAGGCTACGAGCAGTACTTC. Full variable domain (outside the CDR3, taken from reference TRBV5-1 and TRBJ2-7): KAGVTQTPRYLIKTRGQQVTLSCSPISGHRSVSWYQQTPGQGLQFLFEYFSETQRNKGNFPGRFSGRQFSNSRSEMNVSTLELGDSALYLCASSSTGVSGYEQYFGPGTRLTVT.